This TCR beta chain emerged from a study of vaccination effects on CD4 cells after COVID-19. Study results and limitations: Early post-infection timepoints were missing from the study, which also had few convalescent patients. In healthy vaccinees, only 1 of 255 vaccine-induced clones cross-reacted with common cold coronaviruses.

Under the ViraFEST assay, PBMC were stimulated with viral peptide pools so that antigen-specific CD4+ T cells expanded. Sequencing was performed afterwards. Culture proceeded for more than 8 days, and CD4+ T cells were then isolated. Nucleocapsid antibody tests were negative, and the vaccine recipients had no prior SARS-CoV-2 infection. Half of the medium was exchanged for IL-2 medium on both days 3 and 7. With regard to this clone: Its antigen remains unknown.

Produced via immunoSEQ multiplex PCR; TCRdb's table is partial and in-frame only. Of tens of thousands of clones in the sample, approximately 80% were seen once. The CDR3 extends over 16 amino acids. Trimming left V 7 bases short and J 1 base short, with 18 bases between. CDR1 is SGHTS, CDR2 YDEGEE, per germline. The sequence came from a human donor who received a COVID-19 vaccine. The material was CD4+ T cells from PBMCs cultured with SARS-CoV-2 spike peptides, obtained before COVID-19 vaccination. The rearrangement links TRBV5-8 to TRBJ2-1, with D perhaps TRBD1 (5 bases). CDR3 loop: CASPSLTVRSYNEQFF. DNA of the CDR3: TGTGCCAGCCCCAGCCTGACAGTCCGTTCCTACAATGAGCAGTTCTTC.